These 6 T cell receptor beta chains were sequenced from one sample in a study of early T cells in non-severe SARS-CoV-2 infection. TCRdb itself ran the 5' RACE reads through MiXCR, one entry per CDR3 protein. The sample has approximately 35,000 distinct CDR3 sequences; approximately 5.2% are singletons. The sequenced sample was whole blood. These receptors were collected from an adult who was a healthcare worker with PCR-confirmed SARS-CoV-2 infection or an uninfected control (not recorded which).

J is TRBJ1-6 and V is TRBV6-1; a possible D gene is TRBD1 (6 bases). Germline V CDR1 and CDR2: MNHNS, SASEGT. V was trimmed by 8 bases and J by 1 base, leaving 12 bases between them. CDR3 length: 15 residues. CDR3 DNA: TGTGCCAGCCTTTGGGGGCAGTCCTATAATTCACCCCTCCACTTT. Translation gives CASLWGQSYNSPLHF.

This clonotype was seen repeatedly, ten times or more. This chain uses TRBV24-1 with TRBJ2-3; 7 nucleotides align to TRBD2. J gave up 5 bases and V 0 bases, and 10 bases lay outside the gene matches. The CDR3 loop spans 17 amino acids. CDR1 KGHDR and CDR2 SFDVKD come from the germline V gene. The CDR3 sequence is CATSDLKRGTGGDTQYF. CDR3 nucleotides: TGTGCCACCAGTGATTTGAAGCGGGGCACCGGGGGAGATACGCAGTATTTT.

This clonotype was picked up many times. This chain joins TRBV12-3 or TRBV12-4 and TRBJ2-4; D is perhaps TRBD1 (6 bases). V lost 5 bases, J lost 3 bases, and 17 bases lay in between. The CDR3 covers 16 residues. Here the CDR3 reads CASSPLSRDNKNIQYF. DNA of the CDR3: TGTGCCAGCAGTCCTCTCTCCCGGGACAACAAAAACATTCAGTACTTC.

This clonotype was recorded many times. This chain links TRBV20-1 with TRBJ2-2; D unresolved. Trimming shortened V by 5 bases and J by 0 bases, and 13 bases separated the two germline ends. In germline, CDR1 is DFQATT, CDR2 SNEGSKA (reference sequence). The CDR3 contains 15 residues. The CDR3 bases are TGCAGTGCTGGCCCCGGGTACCCGAACACCGGGGAGCTGTTTTTT. This translates into CSAGPGYPNTGELFF.

This clonotype was found many times. V is TRBV7-9 and J is TRBJ2-7; D unclear. Looked up from germline, CDR1 is SEHNR and CDR2 is FQNEAQ (reference sequence). The CDR3 totals 15 residues. V lost 0 bases and J 1 base, leaving 10 bases between the germline ends. This CDR3 is CASSLAGAESYEQYF. The CDR3 DNA reads TGTGCCAGCAGCTTAGCGGGCGCGGAATCCTACGAGCAGTACTTC.

This clonotype occurred a few times. CDR3 sequence (DNA): TGTGCCAGCAGCTTAAACTCGGCCCCCACAGATACGCAGTATTTT. Protein: CASSLNSAPTDTQYF. This sequence joins TRBV7-2 and TRBJ2-3; D unclear. V dropped 2 bases and J dropped 2 bases, with 11 bases sitting between them. Germline CDR1 is SGHTA and CDR2 is FQGNSA. CDR3 length: 15 residues.